This T cell receptor (beta chain) was identified during a study of regulatory T cells in long-lasting Graves disease. Broader study findings: Newly diagnosed Graves' patients had higher TCR diversity than persistent ones.

Trimming left V 3 bases short and J 2 bases short, with 9 bases between. CDR3 size: 13 residues. In germline, CDR1 is SGHDT, CDR2 YYEEEE. Libraries of TCR beta came from iRepertoire HTBI primers plus Arm-PCR of CDR3 regions. Authors' data handling: Segment identification across samples yielded 50 to 80 TRBV and around 13 TRBJ segments. From the multiplex PCR reads, TCRdb called clonotypes with MiXCR, one entry per CDR3 protein. TCRdb's processing, not the authors' own work, is the source of the V and J calls. Among under 450,000 distinct CDR3 sequences listed, 12% were seen once. Time point in this sample: newly diagnosed GD, antithyroid drugs for less than 3 months. The TCR library used RNA extracted from PBMCs. A note on this clonotype: Its antigen remains unidentified.

These data also featured in a second study, about T cells in Graves' hyperthyroidism and ophthalmopathy.

This sequence was found in a woman younger than 35 with Graves disease. The genes are TRBV5-6 and TRBJ2-7, with D maybe TRBD1 (5 bases). This sample comprised peripheral blood mononuclear cells (PBMCs), obtained at new diagnosis, from a patient treated with antithyroid drugs. The CDR3 spells CASSWEQAYEQYF. CDR3 nucleotide sequence: TGTGCCAGCAGCTGGGAACAGGCCTACGAGCAGTACTTC.